This T cell receptor (beta chain) was identified in a study of T-cell reconstitution after alpha-beta-depleted transplantation in children (dated by TCRdb to the mid-2010s). For the study in its entirety: T-cell immune reconstitution after TCRalphabeta/CD19-depleted allogeneic hematopoietic cell transplantation in children was quantitatively tracked in the study by means of TCR repertoire profiling. Broad study findings and their caveats: The frequencies of hyperexpanded clones fell over the following months, and after one year, T-cell counts and TCRbeta diversity were mostly attributed to newly produced T cells. In some patients, the high TCRbeta diversity seen at day 60 was put down to recipient T cells and intrathymic progenitors that had survived conditioning. The apparently early recovery of alphabetaT-cell counts about two months after transplant reportedly depended on only several hundred rapidly expanded clones that came from non-depleted graft cells.

What the treatment or condition label conveys for this sample: allogeneic hematopoietic cell transplantation with graft depleted of TCRalphabeta T cells and CD19 B cells. The transplant recipients were children given TCRalphabeta/CD19-depleted allogeneic hematopoietic cell grafts. Only a few counts were recorded for this clonotype. Its antigen remains undetermined. Per-nucleotide qualities are absent, and no much larger clonotype sits a single base away. The method was PCR. The data were produced on an Illumina HiSeq 2500. Molecular barcoding was employed in the preparation of TCR libraries, with unique molecular identifiers being used to normalize TCRbeta repertoire quantification. TCRdb handled the public reads itself, with Q25 trimming in fastp and clone calling in MiXCR, and kept productive beta chains. Rows matching on CDR3 protein sequence are summarized as one entry with the most common DNA and genes. The sample records 500,000 to 750,000 distinct CDR3 sequences, roughly 13% of which are singletons. About 2.2% of the sample rests with the top ten.

According to the germline V gene, CDR1 reads SGHDN and CDR2 reads FVKESK. The CDR3, cysteine through phenylalanine, is 12 amino acids long. Solely the CDR3 DNA is kept, with 36 bases framed from the first base. The junction shows trimming of 4 bases on V and 9 bases on J, plus 10 bases between the germline ends. Sequences were derived from PBMCs, mostly from graft donor cells, sampled 360 days after TCRalphabeta/CD19-depleted stem cell transplant. The source of this sequence is a male patient aged 10 to 17 who had a stem cell transplant for acute myeloid leukemia, so the T cells may come from the graft donor. The sequence links TRBV14 to TRBJ2-1; the D gene lacks a confident call. The bases are TGTGCCAGCAGCCCCCGCGGTTTTGAGCAGTTCTTC. This sequence encodes CASSPRGFEQFF.